The 8 T cell receptor beta chains below come from one sample, sequenced in a study of cytomegalovirus exposure and HLA in healthy donors. Assay used: immunoSEQ multiplex PCR; TCRdb lists only in-frame clones, some missing. The sample shows some 170,000 clones, 85% to 90% of them seen only once. Sequencing input: PBMCs. These receptors all come from a man between 18 and 35 years old in good health and CMV-seropositive.

The V gene is TRBV5-1, the J gene TRBJ2-2; TRBD1 is a possible D gene (6 bases). The CDR3 runs to 17 residues. CDR1 SGHRS and CDR2 YFSETQ come from the germline V gene. V lost 4 bases to trimming and J lost 0 bases, with 16 bases between them. The CDR3 nucleotides are TGCGCCAGCAGCCTATACGGACAGTCGGCGAACACCGGGGAGCTGTTTTTT. As protein: CASSLYGQSANTGELFF.

V gene TRBV11-3 combines with J gene TRBJ2-3, with a tentative D call TRBD2 (5 bases). V lost 4 bases and J lost 3, with 26 bases in between. The CDR3 consists of 19 residues. Germline loops: CDR1 SGHNT, CDR2 YENEEA. The CDR3 loop reads CASSSLEKRLSTGTDTQYF. The DNA of the CDR3 is TGTGCCAGCAGCTCATTGGAAAAACGACTCAGCACGGGGACAGATACGCAGTATTTT.

The chain recombines TRBV5-5 with TRBJ2-7; 9 nucleotides align to TRBD1. Trimming at V came to 5 bases and at J to 3 bases, leaving 6 bases not matched to a gene. This CDR3 is 14 amino acids long. Germline V CDR1 and CDR2: SGHKS, YYEKEE (reference sequence). This CDR3 is CASSQPGQGYEQYF. The DNA for the CDR3 is TGTGCCAGCAGTCAGCCGGGACAGGGCTACGAGCAGTACTTC. The whole variable domain, filled in from reference TRBV5-5 and TRBJ2-7, reads DAGVTQSPTHLIKTRGQQVTLRCSPISGHKSVSWYQQVLGQGPQFIFQYYEKEERGRGNFPDRFSARQFPNYSSELNVNALLLGDSALYLCASSQPGQGYEQYFGPGTRLTVT.

V is TRBV10-1 and J is TRBJ2-3, with TRBD2 identical over 16 bases. After removal of 3 bases from V and 4 bases from J, the junction contained 10 bases not matched to a gene. Germline CDR1 reads WNHNN; CDR2 reads SYGVQD (reference sequence). This CDR3 is 19 amino acids long. As DNA, the CDR3 is TGCGCCAGCAGTGACCCCCCGGGACTAGCGGGAGGGAACTCAGATACGCAGTATTTT. Translating gives CASSDPPGLAGGNSDTQYF.

This chain connects TRBV6-6 to TRBJ1-2; 8 bases map to TRBD1. The CDR3 is 16 residues long. V lost 4 bases and J lost 2; bases outside the gene matches: 9. Germline loops: CDR1 MNHNY, CDR2 SVGAGI (reference sequence). CDR3 DNA sequence: TGTGCCAGCAGTTTCAACCCGGACAGGGCGAACTATGGCTACACCTTC. Translated: CASSFNPDRANYGYTF.

This clone was counted once. V gene TRBV7-6 combines with J gene TRBJ2-1; no clear D. Trimming left V 2 bases short and J 4 bases short, with 15 bases between. The CDR3 is 16 residues long. Germline V gene data show CDR1 as SGHVS and CDR2 as FNYEAQ. CDR3 region: CASSLIGRITYNEQFF. CDR3 sequence (DNA): TGTGCCAGCAGCTTAATTGGCAGAATTACGTACAATGAGCAGTTCTTC.

The V gene is TRBV19, the J gene TRBJ2-2, with 9 bases matching TRBD2. The CDR3 length is 13 residues. CDR1 and CDR2 (germline): LNHDA, SQIVND (reference sequence). V lost 4 bases to trimming and J lost 9 bases; unmatched junction nucleotides: 3. CDR3 residues: CASSRGTSRELFF. In DNA form, the CDR3 reads TGTGCCAGTAGTAGGGGGACTAGCCGGGAGCTGTTTTTT.

The chain employs TRBV4-1 and TRBJ2-1; 12 bases fit TRBD2. V lost 3 bases, J lost 14 bases, and 11 bases stayed unmatched. The CDR3 spans 15 residues. Germline-derived CDR1 and CDR2 are MGHRA and YSYEKL. The CDR3 DNA follows: TGCGCCAGCAGCCATCCCCGTGGGGCTAGCGGGGGGGAGTTCTTC. It translates to CASSHPRGASGGEFF.